This TCR beta chain emerged from a study of blood T cell repertoires in COVID-19. About the research overall: In each case, the material was cDNA or gDNA derived from T cells, B-cell-depleted T cells, or PBMCs.

For recovered donors of Cohort 3, there were two negative PCRs, clearance, or symptom resolution. V was pared by 7 bases and J by 5 bases, with 7 bases of the junction left unmatched. The germline V gene has CDR1 MNHNY and CDR2 SVGAGI (reference sequence). CDR3 length: 14 amino acids. As processed by the authors: For nucleated cells, counts were estimated from reference gene primer amplification. The method was immunoSEQ multiplex PCR; TCRdb's version includes in-frame clones alone and lacks a portion of them. The D gene and trimming were derived from the DNA, and the V and J assignments and clone size from that table. The sample holds 200,000 to 250,000 clones, less than 85% seen once.

Sequenced input: PBMCs or T cells enriched from blood (not recorded which). The chain is built from TRBV6-6 and TRBJ2-2; 7 bases agree with TRBD1. The TCR comes from a man aged 55 to 70 who had recovered from COVID-19. The CDR3 nucleotides read TGTGCCAGCACACGACAGGGTAGGACCGGGGAGCTGTTTTTT. The encoded protein is CASTRQGRTGELFF.